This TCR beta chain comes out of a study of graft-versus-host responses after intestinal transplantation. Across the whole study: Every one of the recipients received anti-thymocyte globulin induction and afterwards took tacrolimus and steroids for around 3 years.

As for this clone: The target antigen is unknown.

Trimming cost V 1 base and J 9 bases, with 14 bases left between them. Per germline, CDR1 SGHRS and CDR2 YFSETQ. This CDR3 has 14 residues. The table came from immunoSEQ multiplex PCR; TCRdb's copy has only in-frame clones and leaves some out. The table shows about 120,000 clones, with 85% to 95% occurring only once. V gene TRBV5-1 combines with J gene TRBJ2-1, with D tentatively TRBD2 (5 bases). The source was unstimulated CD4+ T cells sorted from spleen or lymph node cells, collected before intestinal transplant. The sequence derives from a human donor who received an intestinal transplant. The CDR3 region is CASSLRGQNGEQFF. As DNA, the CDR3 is TGCGCCAGCAGCTTGAGAGGGCAGAACGGTGAGCAGTTCTTC.